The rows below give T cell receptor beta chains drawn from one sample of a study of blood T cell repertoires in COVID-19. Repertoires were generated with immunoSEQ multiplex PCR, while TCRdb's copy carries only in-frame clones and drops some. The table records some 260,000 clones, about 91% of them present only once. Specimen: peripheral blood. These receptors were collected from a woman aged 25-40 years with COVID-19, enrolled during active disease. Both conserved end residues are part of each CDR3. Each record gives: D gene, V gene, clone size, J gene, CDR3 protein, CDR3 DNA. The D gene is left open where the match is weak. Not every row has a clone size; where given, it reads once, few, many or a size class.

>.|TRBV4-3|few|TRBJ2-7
CASSPSGDEQYF
TGCGCCAGCAGCCCTTCCGGGGACGAGCAGTACTTC
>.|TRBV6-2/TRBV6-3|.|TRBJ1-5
CASSYARQTQPQHF
TGTGCCAGCAGTTATGCGCGACAAACCCAGCCCCAGCATTTT
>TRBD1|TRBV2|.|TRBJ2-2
CASQRGGVHGELFF
TGTGCCAGCCAGAGAGGGGGCGTGCACGGGGAGCTGTTTTTT
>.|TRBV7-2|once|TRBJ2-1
CASSLRGGGAGYEQFF
TGTGCCAGCAGCTTACGGGGAGGTGGGGCTGGGTATGAGCAGTTCTTC
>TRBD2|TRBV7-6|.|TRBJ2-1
CASSLVSGRSNEQFF
TGTGCCAGCAGCTTAGTCAGCGGGAGATCGAATGAGCAGTTCTTC
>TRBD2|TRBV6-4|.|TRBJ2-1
CASSDSPSSGGANEQFF
TGTGCCAGCAGTGACTCGCCAAGTAGCGGGGGGGCGAATGAGCAGTTCTTC
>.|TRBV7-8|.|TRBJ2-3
CASSPRRVGTDTQYF
TGTGCCAGCAGCCCTAGGAGAGTTGGCACAGATACGCAGTATTTT
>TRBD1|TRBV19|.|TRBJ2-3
CASSLRTGGSPDTQYF
TGTGCCAGTAGTCTCCGGACAGGGGGCTCCCCAGATACGCAGTATTTT
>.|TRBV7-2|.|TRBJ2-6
CASSPAGGGPLWANVLTF
TGTGCCAGCAGCCCGGCGGGCGGGGGCCCCCTCTGGGCCAACGTCCTGACTTTC
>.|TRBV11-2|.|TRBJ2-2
CASSLVSVGTGELFF
TGTGCCAGCAGCTTAGTTAGCGTAGGCACCGGGGAGCTGTTTTTT
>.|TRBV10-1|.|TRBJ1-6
CASSETAYNSPLHF
TGCGCCAGCAGTGAGACAGCCTATAATTCACCCCTCCACTTT
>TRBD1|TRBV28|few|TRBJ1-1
CASSLYPGTGGTEAFF
TGTGCCAGCAGTCTATACCCCGGGACAGGGGGAACTGAAGCTTTCTTT
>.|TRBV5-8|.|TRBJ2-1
CASRRGREFF
TGTGCCAGCAGGCGGGGGCGGGAGTTCTTC
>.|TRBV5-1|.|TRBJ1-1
CASSLEPGNTEAFF
TGCGCCAGCAGCTTAGAGCCGGGGAACACTGAAGCTTTCTTT
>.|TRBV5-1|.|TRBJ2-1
CASSLDGYNEQFF
TGCGCCAGCAGCTTGGACGGGTACAATGAGCAGTTCTTC
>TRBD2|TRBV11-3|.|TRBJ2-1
CASSLVYGGDYNEQFF
TGTGCCAGCAGCTTAGTCTACGGGGGGGACTACAATGAGCAGTTCTTC
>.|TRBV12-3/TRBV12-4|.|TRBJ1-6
CASSFWGDSPLHF
TGTGCCAGCAGTTTCTGGGGCGATTCACCCCTCCACTTT
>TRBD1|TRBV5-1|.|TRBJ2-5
CASSSGTGQETQYF
TGCGCCAGCAGCTCGGGGACAGGCCAAGAGACCCAGTACTTC
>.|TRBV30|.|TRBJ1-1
CAWSVSGTEAFF
TGTGCCTGGAGTGTTTCCGGCACTGAAGCTTTCTTT
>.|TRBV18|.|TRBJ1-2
CASSPPGNTNYGYTF
TGTGCCAGCTCACCGCCTGGTAACACTAACTATGGCTACACCTTC